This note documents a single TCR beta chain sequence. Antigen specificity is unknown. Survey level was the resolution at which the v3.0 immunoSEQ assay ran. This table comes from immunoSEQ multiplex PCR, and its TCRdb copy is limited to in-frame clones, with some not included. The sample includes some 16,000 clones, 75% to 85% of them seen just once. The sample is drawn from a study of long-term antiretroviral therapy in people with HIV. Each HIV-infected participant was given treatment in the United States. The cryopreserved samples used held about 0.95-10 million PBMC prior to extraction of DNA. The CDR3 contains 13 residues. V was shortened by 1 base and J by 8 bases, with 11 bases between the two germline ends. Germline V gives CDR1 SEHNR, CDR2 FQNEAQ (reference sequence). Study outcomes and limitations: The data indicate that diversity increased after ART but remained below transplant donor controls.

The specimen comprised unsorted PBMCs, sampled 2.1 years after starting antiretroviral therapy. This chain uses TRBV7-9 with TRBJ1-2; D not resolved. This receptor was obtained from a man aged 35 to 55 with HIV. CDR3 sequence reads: CASSLEDPKGYTF. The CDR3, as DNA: TGTGCCAGCAGCTTAGAAGACCCAAAGGGCTACACCTTC.